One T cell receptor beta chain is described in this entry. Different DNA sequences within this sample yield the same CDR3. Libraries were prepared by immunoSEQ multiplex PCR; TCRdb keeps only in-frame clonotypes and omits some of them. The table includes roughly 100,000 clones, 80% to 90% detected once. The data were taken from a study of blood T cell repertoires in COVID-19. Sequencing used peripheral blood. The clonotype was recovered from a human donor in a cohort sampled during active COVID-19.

CDR3 in amino acids: CASGLVQGPNYGYTF. The CDR3 DNA follows: TGTGCTAGTGGTTTGGTGCAGGGGCCCAACTATGGCTACACCTTC. This chain links TRBV12-5 with TRBJ1-2; a possible D gene is TRBD1 (6 bases). This CDR3 region has 15 residues. The germline V and J ends were trimmed by 0 bases and 2 bases, with 10 bases remaining between them. The germline V gene encodes CDR1 LGHNT and CDR2 FRNRAP.